This record looks at one TCR beta chain sequence and its context. Participants were aged roughly 18 to 100 years from approximately 24 US areas. Which cohort a participant joined came from the clinical history participants gave. This entry belongs to a study of blood T cell repertoires in COVID-19. At the level of the study: Samples of COVID-19 (acute and convalescent) were obtained from the United States, Italy and Spain. Sources were T cells, B-cell-depleted T cells, or PBMCs; the material itself was cDNA or gDNA.

Clones were sequenced by immunoSEQ multiplex PCR, and TCRdb holds only the in-frame ones, with some missing. The sample holds 200,000 to 250,000 clones, 75% to 90% seen once. The germline CDR1 and CDR2 sequences are SGHNT and YYREEE (reference sequence). The CDR3 sequence is 15 residues long. Losses at the gene ends were 5 bases for V and 5 bases for J; bases not matched to a gene: 8. The sequence was collected from a middle-aged woman with acute COVID-19. The chain links TRBV5-4 to TRBJ1-4; TRBD1 aligns across 8 bases. Material for sequencing was PBMCs or T cells enriched from blood (not recorded which). CDR3 DNA: TGTGCCAGCAGGCTTTTTGGACAGGGAAATGAAAAACTGTTTTTT. Its protein is CASRLFGQGNEKLFF.